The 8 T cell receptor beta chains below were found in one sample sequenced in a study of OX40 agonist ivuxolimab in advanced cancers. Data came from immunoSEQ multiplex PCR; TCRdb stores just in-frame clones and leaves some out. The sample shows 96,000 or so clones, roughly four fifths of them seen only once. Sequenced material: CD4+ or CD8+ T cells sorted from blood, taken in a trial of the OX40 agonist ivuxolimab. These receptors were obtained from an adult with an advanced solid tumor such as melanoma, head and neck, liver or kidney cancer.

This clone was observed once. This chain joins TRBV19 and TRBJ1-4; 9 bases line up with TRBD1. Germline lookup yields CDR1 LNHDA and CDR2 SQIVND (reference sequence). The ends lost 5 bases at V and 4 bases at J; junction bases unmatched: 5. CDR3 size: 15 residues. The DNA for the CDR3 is TGTGCCAGTAGTGGCCGGGGACAGGGTAATGAAAAACTGTTTTTT. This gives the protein CASSGRGQGNEKLFF.

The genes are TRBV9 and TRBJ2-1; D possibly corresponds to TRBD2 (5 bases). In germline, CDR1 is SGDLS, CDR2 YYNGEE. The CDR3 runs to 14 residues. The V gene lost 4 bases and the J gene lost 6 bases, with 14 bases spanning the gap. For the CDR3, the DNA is TGTGCCAGCAGCCCCCCCTACGAGGGCAATGAGCAGTTCTTC. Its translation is CASSPPYEGNEQFF.

The CDR3 DNA sequence: TGTGCCAGCAGCTTGGATAGCGGGAGGGCCCGGAATGAGCAGTTCTTC. Translated: CASSLDSGRARNEQFF. The V gene is TRBV7-2, the J gene TRBJ2-1; 11 bases map to TRBD2. The CDR3 consists of 16 residues. The germline CDR1 and CDR2 sequences are SGHTA and FQGNSA. V was pared by 3 bases and J by 7 bases, with 8 bases of the junction left unmatched.

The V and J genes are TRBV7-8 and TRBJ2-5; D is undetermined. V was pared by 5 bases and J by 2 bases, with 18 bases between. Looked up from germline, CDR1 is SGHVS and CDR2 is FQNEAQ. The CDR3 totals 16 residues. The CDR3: CASSPRHLKTQETQYF. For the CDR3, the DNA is TGTGCCAGCAGCCCACGCCATCTAAAAACTCAAGAGACCCAGTACTTC.

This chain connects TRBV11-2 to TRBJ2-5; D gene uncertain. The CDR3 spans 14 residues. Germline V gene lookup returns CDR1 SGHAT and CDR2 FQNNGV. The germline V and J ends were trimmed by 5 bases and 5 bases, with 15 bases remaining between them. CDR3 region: CASSPESLGETQYF. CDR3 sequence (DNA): TGTGCCAGCAGCCCAGAGAGCCTTGGTGAGACCCAGTACTTC.

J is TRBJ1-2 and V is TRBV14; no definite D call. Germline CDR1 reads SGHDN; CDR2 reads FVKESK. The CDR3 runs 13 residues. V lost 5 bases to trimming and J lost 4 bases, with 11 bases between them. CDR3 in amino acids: CASSGATRYGYTF. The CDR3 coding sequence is TGTGCCAGCAGCGGAGCCACCCGCTATGGCTACACCTTC.

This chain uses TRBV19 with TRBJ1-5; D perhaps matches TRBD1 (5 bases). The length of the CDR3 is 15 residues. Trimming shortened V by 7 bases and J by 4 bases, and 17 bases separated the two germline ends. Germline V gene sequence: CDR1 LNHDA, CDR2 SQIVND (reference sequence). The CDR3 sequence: CASTLSAGKNQPQHF. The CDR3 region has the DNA TGTGCCAGTACCCTTTCGGCAGGGAAAAATCAGCCCCAGCATTTT.

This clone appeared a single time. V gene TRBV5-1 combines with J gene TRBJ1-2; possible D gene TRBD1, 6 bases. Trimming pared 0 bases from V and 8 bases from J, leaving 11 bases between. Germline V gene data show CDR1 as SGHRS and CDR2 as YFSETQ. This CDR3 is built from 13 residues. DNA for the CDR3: TGCGCCAGCAGCTTGGACAGGGTGAACGGCTACACCTTC. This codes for CASSLDRVNGYTF.